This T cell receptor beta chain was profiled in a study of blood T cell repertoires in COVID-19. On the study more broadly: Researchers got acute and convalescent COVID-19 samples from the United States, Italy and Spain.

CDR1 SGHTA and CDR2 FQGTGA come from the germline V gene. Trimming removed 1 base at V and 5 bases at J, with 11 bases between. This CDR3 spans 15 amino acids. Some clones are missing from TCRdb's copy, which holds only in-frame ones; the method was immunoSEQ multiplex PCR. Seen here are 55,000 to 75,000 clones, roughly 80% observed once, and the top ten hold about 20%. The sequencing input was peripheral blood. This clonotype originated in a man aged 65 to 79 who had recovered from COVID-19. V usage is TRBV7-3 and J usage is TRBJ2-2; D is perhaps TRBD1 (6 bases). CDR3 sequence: CASSLIGGVTGELFF. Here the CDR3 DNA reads TGTGCCAGCAGCTTAATAGGGGGAGTTACCGGGGAGCTGTTTTTT.